These 27 T cell receptor beta chains were all obtained from the same sample, sequenced in a study of cytomegalovirus exposure and HLA in healthy donors. The PCR made use of 60 Vbeta and 13 Jbeta primers. Clones were read by immunoSEQ multiplex PCR, and TCRdb kept only the in-frame ones, dropping some. The sample holds 110,000 or so clones, 82% seen once. The sample taken for sequencing was PBMCs. These receptors were obtained from a woman aged 18-29 years in good health and CMV-seronegative.

This clone appeared a few times. V is TRBV20-1 and J is TRBJ1-2, with 8 bases matching TRBD1. The V segment lost 2 bases and the J segment 8 bases; nucleotides outside the gene matches: 1. Germline CDR1 reads DFQATT; CDR2 reads SNEGSKA (reference sequence). There are 11 residues in the CDR3. The CDR3 coding sequence is TGCAGTGCTAGAAGACAGGGGGGCTACACCTTC. Its translation: CSARRQGGYTF.

This chain joins TRBV7-2 and TRBJ1-2; 9 bases are shared with TRBD1. This CDR3 comprises 14 residues. V was clipped by 3 bases and J by 8 bases; unmatched bases: 7. CDR1 and CDR2 (germline): SGHTA, FQGNSA. The CDR3 sequence is CASSFTGGSSGYTF. For the CDR3, the DNA is TGTGCCAGCAGCTTTACAGGGGGCTCTAGCGGCTACACCTTC.

This clone occurred a few times. V and J are TRBV6-5 and TRBJ1-1; 7 nucleotides align to TRBD1. This CDR3 spans 15 amino acids. The germline CDR1 and CDR2 sequences are MNHEY and SVGAGI. Unmatched junction bases numbered 9, after V lost 4 bases and J lost 4 bases. CDR3 bases: TGTGCCAGCAGTTCCCCGACAGGGTTGGGCACTGAAGCTTTCTTT. It is translated as CASSSPTGLGTEAFF.

The chain joins TRBV14 to TRBJ1-1, with 8 positions matching TRBD1. CDR3 size: 16 residues. J gave up 5 bases and V 1 base, and 9 bases lay outside the gene matches. Germline lookup yields CDR1 SGHDN and CDR2 FVKESK. The CDR3 sequence is CASSQAWGTGLTEAFF. The CDR3 nucleotides read TGTGCCAGCAGCCAAGCCTGGGGGACAGGTTTGACTGAAGCTTTCTTT.

The table lists this clone with a few counts. This chain joins TRBV6-6 and TRBJ1-4, with D unresolved. Germline-derived CDR1 and CDR2 are MNHNY and SVGAGI (reference sequence). CDR3 length: 14 amino acids. V was pared by 8 bases and J by 0 bases, with 10 bases between. This CDR3 is CASGRLATNEKLFF. The CDR3 DNA reads TGTGCCAGCGGCCGCCTGGCAACTAATGAAAAACTGTTTTTT.

The rearrangement uses TRBV6-5 and TRBJ1-2; the D gene is possibly TRBD1 (5 bases). V lost 6 bases to trimming and J lost 8 bases, with 10 bases between them. Per the germline V gene, CDR1 is MNHEY and CDR2 is SVGAGI. The CDR3 runs to 11 residues. CDR3 region: CASRARGGYTF. The CDR3 DNA reads TGTGCCAGCAGGGCCCGGGGGGGCTACACCTTC.

J is TRBJ2-2 and V is TRBV29-1; a possible D gene is TRBD1 (6 bases). The CDR3 length is 15 residues. Germline V gives CDR1 SQVTM, CDR2 ANQGSEA. The V gene lost 8 bases and the J gene lost 0 bases, with 16 bases spanning the gap. This chain's CDR3 is CSTPIRGANTGELFF. CDR3 DNA sequence: TGCAGCACGCCGATCAGGGGCGCGAACACCGGGGAGCTGTTTTTT.

The gene calls are TRBV28 and TRBJ2-7; TRBD1 agrees at 9 bases. This CDR3 is built from 12 residues. V was clipped by 11 bases and J by 6 bases; unmatched bases: 8. The germline CDR1 and CDR2 sequences are MDHEN and SYDVKM. In DNA form, the CDR3 reads TGTGCCGGCCGGGACAGGGTTCCCGAGCAGTACTTC. Protein: CAGRDRVPEQYF.

CDR3 region: CSVPSGAIYQETQYF. The CDR3 DNA follows: TGCAGCGTTCCTTCAGGGGCGATATATCAAGAGACCCAGTACTTC. This chain uses TRBV29-1 with TRBJ2-5; tentatively, D is TRBD1 (6 bases). This CDR3 has 15 amino acids. CDR1 and CDR2 (germline): SQVTM, ANQGSEA. Deletions cut 5 bases from V and 2 bases from J, with 18 bases between.

The rearrangement joins TRBV11-3 to TRBJ2-1; D not certain. The germline V and J ends were trimmed by 6 bases and 10 bases, with 13 bases remaining between them. This CDR3 spans 12 amino acids. Looked up from germline, CDR1 is SGHNT and CDR2 is YENEEA. The CDR3: CASSSNRHEQFF. The CDR3 nucleotides are TGTGCCAGCAGTTCGAACCGACACGAGCAGTTCTTC.

The sample holds one count of this clone. The V and J genes are TRBV7-2 and TRBJ2-7, with 8 nucleotides matching TRBD2. Germline-derived CDR1 and CDR2 are SGHTA and FQGNSA. Trimming cost V 7 bases and J 7 bases; bases outside gene matches: 12. The CDR3 length is 14 residues. The CDR3 protein is CASTPAAGVGEQYF. The CDR3 DNA reads as TGTGCCAGCACCCCTGCAGCGGGAGTTGGAGAGCAGTACTTC.

The chain links TRBV11-2 to TRBJ2-7, with D perhaps TRBD2 (7 bases). Trimming shortened V by 1 base and J by 4 bases, and 11 bases separated the two germline ends. CDR3 length: 14 residues. Looked up from germline, CDR1 is SGHAT and CDR2 is FQNNGV. DNA of the CDR3: TGTGCCAGCAGCTTAGGAGGGGGGGATTACGAGCAGTACGTC. This translates into CASSLGGGDYEQYV.

The V call is TRBV6-1, the J call TRBJ2-7, with unresolved D. Per germline, CDR1 MNHNS and CDR2 SASEGT. V dropped 2 bases and J dropped 6 bases, with 8 bases sitting between them. This CDR3 has 12 amino acids. CDR3 nucleotide sequence: TGTGCCAGCAGTGAAAATGGCGGCGAGCAGTACTTC. Its translation: CASSENGGEQYF.

The chain has TRBV27 and TRBJ1-2; 9 nucleotides agree with TRBD1. Trimming cost V 0 bases and J 8 bases; bases outside gene matches: 13. Germline V gives CDR1 MNHEY, CDR2 SMNVEV (reference sequence). CDR3 length equals 17 residues. CDR3 sequence reads: CASSLSPTGGWGEGYTF. CDR3 in DNA: TGTGCCAGCAGTTTATCCCCGACAGGGGGTTGGGGGGAGGGCTACACCTTC.

The V call is TRBV15, the J call TRBJ2-3, with 8 bases lining up with TRBD2. This CDR3 has 17 amino acids. The trim removed 2 bases at V and 6 bases at J, leaving 13 bases unmatched. Per germline, CDR1 LNHNV and CDR2 YYDKDF (reference sequence). Here the CDR3 DNA reads TGTGCCACCAGCAGACCGAAAGCGGGAGTGGGGCGGGATACGCAGTATTTT. Translated: CATSRPKAGVGRDTQYF.

The rearrangement uses TRBV28 and TRBJ1-5; 8 nucleotides line up with TRBD1. After removal of 5 bases from V and 10 bases from J, the junction contained 10 bases not matched to a gene. This CDR3 is 14 amino acids long. Germline V gene lookup returns CDR1 MDHEN and CDR2 SYDVKM. The CDR3 DNA reads TGTGCCAGCAGTCCGACAGGGGCCGCCCGACCCCAGCATTTT. This codes for CASSPTGAARPQHF.

This clone occurred once. The chain combines TRBV29-1 with TRBJ2-7, with TRBD1 matching over 12 bases. V lost 7 bases to trimming and J lost 4 bases; unmatched junction nucleotides: 2. The CDR3 is 12 amino acids. CDR1 is SQVTM and CDR2 is ANQGSEA in the germline V gene. CDR3 sequence: CSGGQGAYEQYF. The CDR3 bases are TGCAGCGGGGGACAGGGGGCTTACGAGCAGTACTTC.

The rearrangement links TRBV4-1 to TRBJ2-1, with a tentative D call TRBD2 (6 bases). The CDR3 is made up of 15 amino acids. Deletions cut 4 bases from V and 10 bases from J, with 20 bases between. The germline V gene encodes CDR1 MGHRA and CDR2 YSYEKL. The CDR3 DNA is TGCGCCAGCAGCCGGGAGGACTACACCCCCGGGGAGCAGTTCTTC. It specifies CASSREDYTPGEQFF.

The chain carries TRBV11-3 and TRBJ2-1, with TRBD2 identical over 10 bases. The CDR3 length is 15 residues. Trimming removed 5 bases from V and 2 bases from J; junction bases left unmatched: 3. The V gene's germline CDR1 is SGHNT and CDR2 YENEEA. CDR3 in DNA: TGTGCCAGCAGCCTTAGCGGGGGGACCTACAATGAGCAGTTCTTC. This translates into CASSLSGGTYNEQFF.

This clone was counted once. The V call is TRBV7-6, the J call TRBJ2-4, with 11 bases lining up with TRBD2. Germline V lookup: CDR1 SGHVS, CDR2 FNYEAQ. The length of the CDR3 is 17 residues. Losses at the gene ends were 4 bases for V and 6 bases for J; bases not matched to a gene: 11. The CDR3 is CASSSRLAGTTLNIQYF. DNA for the CDR3: TGTGCCAGCAGCTCTAGACTAGCGGGAACCACCTTAAACATTCAGTACTTC. Full variable domain (outside the CDR3, taken from reference TRBV7-6 and TRBJ2-4): GAGVSQSPRYKVTKRGQDVALRCDPISGHVSLYWYRQALGQGPEFLTYFNYEAQQDKSGLPNDRFSAERPEGSISTLTIQRTEQRDSAMYRCASSSRLAGTTLNIQYFGAGTRLSVL.

The chain is built from TRBV18 and TRBJ1-1; D gene unclear. The CDR3 covers 15 residues. Germline lookup yields CDR1 KGHSH and CDR2 LQKENI. V lost 6 bases and J 3 bases, leaving 17 bases between the germline ends. CDR3 sequence reads: CASSIRAGFDTEAFF. Here the CDR3 DNA reads TGTGCCAGCTCCATCCGAGCGGGGTTTGACACTGAAGCTTTCTTT. The full variable domain, completed using reference TRBV18 and TRBJ1-1, is NAGVMQNPRHLVRRRGQEARLRCSPMKGHSHVYWYRQLPEEGLKFMVYLQKENIIDESGMPKERFSAEFPKEGPSILRIQQVVRGDSAAYFCASSIRAGFDTEAFFGQGTRLTVV.

The rearrangement links TRBV4-2 to TRBJ2-3; 15 bases map to TRBD2. J lost 6 bases, V lost 1 base, and 2 bases had no gene match. Germline-derived CDR1 and CDR2 are LGHNA and YNFKEQ. The CDR3 runs 16 residues. The CDR3 loop reads CASSQGTSGGADTQYF. CDR3 coding DNA: TGTGCCAGCAGCCAAGGGACTAGCGGGGGGGCCGATACGCAGTATTTT.

This chain joins TRBV6-6 and TRBJ1-1; the match to TRBD1 covers 8 bases. The CDR3 has 15 residues. The germline gives CDR1 MNHNY, CDR2 SVGAGI (reference sequence). With 7 bases clipped from V and 1 base from J, the junction kept 8 bases outside the gene matches. The chain's CDR3 is CASTVLGQGNTEAFF. The CDR3 nucleotides read TGTGCCAGCACCGTCCTCGGACAGGGGAACACTGAAGCTTTCTTT.

This clone was recorded once. J is TRBJ1-1 and V is TRBV19; 7 positions match TRBD1. The germline V gene encodes CDR1 LNHDA and CDR2 SQIVND (reference sequence). The V segment lost 5 bases and the J segment 5 bases; nucleotides outside the gene matches: 8. CDR3 length: 14 amino acids. Here the CDR3 reads CASSLRQGSTEAFF. The CDR3 DNA follows: TGTGCCAGTAGTCTTCGACAGGGCAGTACTGAAGCTTTCTTT.

The chain uses TRBV6-6 and TRBJ2-1; TRBD2 agrees at 9 bases. Trimming removed 4 bases from V and 7 bases from J; junction bases left unmatched: 2. This CDR3 is built from 13 residues. Germline CDR1 MNHNY, CDR2 SVGAGI (reference sequence). The CDR3 protein is CASSSLAGNEQFF. The CDR3 bases are TGTGCCAGCAGTTCCCTAGCGGGAAATGAGCAGTTCTTC.

This rearrangement joins TRBV5-4 to TRBJ2-5, with 11 bases identical to TRBD2. Looked up from germline, CDR1 is SGHNT and CDR2 is YYREEE (reference sequence). Trimming at V came to 4 bases and at J to 4 bases, leaving 6 bases not matched to a gene. This CDR3 has 15 residues. DNA of the CDR3: TGTGCCAGCAGCATAGGGACTAGCGGATTAGAGACCCAGTACTTC. Its protein product is CASSIGTSGLETQYF.

V gene TRBV6-5 combines with J gene TRBJ2-3; 8 nucleotides align to TRBD1. The junction had 1 base not matched to a gene; V was cut back by 5 bases and J by 0 bases. The CDR3 spans 14 residues. Germline V gene sequence: CDR1 MNHEY, CDR2 SVGAGI. DNA of the CDR3: TGTGCCAGCAGTAGACAGGGGAGCACAGATACGCAGTATTTT. This codes for CASSRQGSTDTQYF.